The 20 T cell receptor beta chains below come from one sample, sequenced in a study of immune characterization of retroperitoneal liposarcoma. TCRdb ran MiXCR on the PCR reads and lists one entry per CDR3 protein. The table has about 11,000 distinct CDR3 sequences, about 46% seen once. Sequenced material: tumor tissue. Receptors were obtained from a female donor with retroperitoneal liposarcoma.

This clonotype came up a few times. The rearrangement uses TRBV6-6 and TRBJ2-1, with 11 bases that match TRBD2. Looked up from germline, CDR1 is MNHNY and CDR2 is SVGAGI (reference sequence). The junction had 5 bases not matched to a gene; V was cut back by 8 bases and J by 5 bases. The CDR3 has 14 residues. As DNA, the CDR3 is TGTGCCAGCTCTCTACTAGCGGGAGACAATGAGCAGTTCTTC. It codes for CASSLLAGDNEQFF.

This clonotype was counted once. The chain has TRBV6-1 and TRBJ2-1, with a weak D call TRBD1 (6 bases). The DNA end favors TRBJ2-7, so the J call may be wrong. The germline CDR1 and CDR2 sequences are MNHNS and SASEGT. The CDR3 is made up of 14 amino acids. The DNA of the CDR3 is TGTGCCAGCAGATCACAGGGTAGGGCCTACGAGCAGTACTTC. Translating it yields CASRSQGRAYEQYF.

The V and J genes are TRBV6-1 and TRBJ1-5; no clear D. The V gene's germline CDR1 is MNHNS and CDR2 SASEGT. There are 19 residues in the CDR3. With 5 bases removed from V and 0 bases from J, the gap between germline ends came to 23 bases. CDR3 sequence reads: CASSYGPLTSLNSNQPQHF. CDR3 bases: TGTGCCAGCAGTTACGGGCCCCTGACATCTCTTAATAGCAATCAGCCCCAGCATTTT.

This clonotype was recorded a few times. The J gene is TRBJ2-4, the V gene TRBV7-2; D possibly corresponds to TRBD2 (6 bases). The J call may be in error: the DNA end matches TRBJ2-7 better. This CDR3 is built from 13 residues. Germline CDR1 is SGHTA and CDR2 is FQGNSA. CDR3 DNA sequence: TGTGCCAGCAGCTTGAGGCGGGACTACGAGCAGTACTTC. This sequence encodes CASSLRRDYEQYF.

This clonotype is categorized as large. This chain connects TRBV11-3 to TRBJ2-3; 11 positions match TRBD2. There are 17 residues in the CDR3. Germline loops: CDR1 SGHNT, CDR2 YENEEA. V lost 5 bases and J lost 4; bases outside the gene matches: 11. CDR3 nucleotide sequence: TGTGCCAGCAGCACCAGCCGCCTAGCGGGAGGTGCAGATACGCAGTATTTT. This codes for CASSTSRLAGGADTQYF.

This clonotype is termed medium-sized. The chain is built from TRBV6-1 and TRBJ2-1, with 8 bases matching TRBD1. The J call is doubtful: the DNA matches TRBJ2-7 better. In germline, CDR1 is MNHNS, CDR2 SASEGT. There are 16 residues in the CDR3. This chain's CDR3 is CASSPRTGFSSYEQYF. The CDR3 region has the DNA TGTGCCAGCAGTCCCCGGACAGGGTTTAGCTCCTACGAGCAGTACTTC.

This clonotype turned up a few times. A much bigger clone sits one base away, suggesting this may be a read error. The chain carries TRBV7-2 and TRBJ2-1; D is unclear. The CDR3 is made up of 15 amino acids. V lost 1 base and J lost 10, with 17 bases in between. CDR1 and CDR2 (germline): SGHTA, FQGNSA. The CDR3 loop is CASSLDPGSFSEQFF. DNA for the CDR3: TGTGCCAGCAGCTTAGACCCGGGTAGCTTCAGCGAGCAGTTCTTC.

The CDR3 DNA sequence: TGTGCCAGCAGTGCAACCGGGACAGGATACCACGAGCAGTTCTTC. This translates into CASSATGTGYHEQFF. V usage is TRBV12-3 or TRBV12-4 and J usage is TRBJ2-1, with TRBD1 matching 8 bases. The J segment lost 10 bases and the V segment lost 5 bases, leaving 13 bases of the junction unmatched. This CDR3 is built from 15 residues.

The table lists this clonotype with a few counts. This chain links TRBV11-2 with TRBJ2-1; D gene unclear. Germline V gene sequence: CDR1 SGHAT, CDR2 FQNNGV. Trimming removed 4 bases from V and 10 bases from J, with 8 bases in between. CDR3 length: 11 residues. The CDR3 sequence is CASSSSYEQFF. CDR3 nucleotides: TGTGCCAGCAGCTCGTCCTACGAGCAGTTCTTC.

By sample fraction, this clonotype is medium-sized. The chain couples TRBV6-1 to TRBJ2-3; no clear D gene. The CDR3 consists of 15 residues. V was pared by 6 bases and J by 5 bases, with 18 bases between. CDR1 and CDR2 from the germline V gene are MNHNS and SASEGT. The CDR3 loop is CASSLRRTEQDTQYF. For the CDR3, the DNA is TGTGCCAGCAGCCTTAGACGGACGGAGCAAGATACGCAGTATTTT.

The CDR3 DNA sequence: TGTGCCAGCAGCCCCGGACCCATGAACACTGAAGCTTTCTTT. The encoded protein is CASSPGPMNTEAFF. This chain uses TRBV7-8 with TRBJ1-1; D is ambiguous. This CDR3 comprises 14 residues. CDR1 is SGHVS and CDR2 is FQNEAQ in the germline V gene. Trimming left V 5 bases short and J 0 bases short, with 10 bases between.

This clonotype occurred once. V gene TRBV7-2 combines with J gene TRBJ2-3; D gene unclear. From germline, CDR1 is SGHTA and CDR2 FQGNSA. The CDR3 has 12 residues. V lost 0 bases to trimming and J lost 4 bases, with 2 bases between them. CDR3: CASSLAADTQYF. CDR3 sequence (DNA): TGTGCCAGCAGCTTAGCCGCAGATACGCAGTATTTT.

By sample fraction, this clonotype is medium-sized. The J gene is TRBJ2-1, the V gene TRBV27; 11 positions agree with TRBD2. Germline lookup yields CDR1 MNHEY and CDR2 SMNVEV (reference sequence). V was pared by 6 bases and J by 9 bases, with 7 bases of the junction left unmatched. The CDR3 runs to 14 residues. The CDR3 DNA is TGTGCCAGCAGCCCCGCACTAGCGGGGGCTGAGCAGTTCTTC. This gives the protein CASSPALAGAEQFF.

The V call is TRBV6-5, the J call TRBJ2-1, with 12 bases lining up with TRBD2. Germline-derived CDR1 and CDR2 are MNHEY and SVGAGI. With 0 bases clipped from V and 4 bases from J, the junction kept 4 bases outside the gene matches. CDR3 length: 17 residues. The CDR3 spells CASSYSTTSGSYNEQFF. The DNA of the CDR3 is TGTGCCAGCAGTTACTCGACGACTAGCGGGAGTTACAATGAGCAGTTCTTC.

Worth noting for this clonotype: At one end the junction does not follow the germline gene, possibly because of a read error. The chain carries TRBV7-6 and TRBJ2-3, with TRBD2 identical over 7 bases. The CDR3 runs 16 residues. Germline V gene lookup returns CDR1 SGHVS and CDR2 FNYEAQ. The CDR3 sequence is CASSPGVGEGTDTQYF. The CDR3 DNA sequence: TGTGCCAGCAGCCCGGGTGTGGGGGAGGGCACAGACACGCAGTATTTT.

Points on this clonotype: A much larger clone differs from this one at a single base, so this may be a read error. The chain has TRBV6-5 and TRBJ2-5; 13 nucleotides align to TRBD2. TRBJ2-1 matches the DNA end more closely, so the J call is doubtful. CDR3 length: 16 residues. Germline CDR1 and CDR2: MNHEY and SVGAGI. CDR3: CASSYRTSGRQETQFF. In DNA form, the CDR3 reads TGTGCCAGCAGTTACCGGACTAGCGGGAGACAAGAGACCCAGTTCTTC.

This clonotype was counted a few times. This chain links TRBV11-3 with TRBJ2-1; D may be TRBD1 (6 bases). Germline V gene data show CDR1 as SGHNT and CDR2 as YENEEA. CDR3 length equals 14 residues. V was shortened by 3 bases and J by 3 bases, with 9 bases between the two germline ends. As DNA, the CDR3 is TGTGCCAGCAGCTTGTTCAGGGGCTACAATGAGCAGTTCTTC. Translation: CASSLFRGYNEQFF.

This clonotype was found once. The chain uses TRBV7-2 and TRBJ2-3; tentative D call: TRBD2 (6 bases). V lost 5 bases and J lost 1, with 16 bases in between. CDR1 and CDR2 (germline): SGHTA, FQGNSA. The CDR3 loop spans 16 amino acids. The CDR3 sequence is CASSLERSGGTDTQYF. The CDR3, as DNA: TGTGCCAGCAGCCTCGAGCGTTCGGGAGGCACAGATACGCAGTATTTT.

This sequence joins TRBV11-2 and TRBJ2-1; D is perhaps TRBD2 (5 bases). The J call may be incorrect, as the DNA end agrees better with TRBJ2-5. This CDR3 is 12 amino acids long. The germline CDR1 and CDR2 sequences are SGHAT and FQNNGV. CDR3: CASRLGRETQYF. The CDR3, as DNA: TGTGCCAGCAGACTTGGGAGAGAGACCCAGTACTTC.

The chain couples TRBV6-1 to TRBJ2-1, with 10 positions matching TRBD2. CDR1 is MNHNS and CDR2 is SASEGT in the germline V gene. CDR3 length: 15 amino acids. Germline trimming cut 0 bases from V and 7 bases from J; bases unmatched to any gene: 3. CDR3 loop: CASSEALAGENEQFF. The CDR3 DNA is TGTGCCAGCAGTGAAGCGCTAGCGGGAGAAAATGAGCAGTTCTTC.